Below, 21 T cell receptor beta chains from the same sample are listed, as sequenced in a study of shared clonotypes between healthy human individuals. Produced via immunoSEQ multiplex PCR; TCRdb's table is partial and in-frame only. The sample records about 690,000 clones, about nine tenths being singletons. Sequenced sample: memory CD8+ T cells from PBMCs. Regarding subset: CD45RO+ cells pooled with CCR7-negative TemRA cells. Receptors originate from a young man in good health. Some clones in this sample may be carry-over from other donors' samples.

The V call is TRBV13, the J call TRBJ2-3; 8 nucleotides line up with TRBD2. CDR3 size: 20 residues. J lost 2 bases, V lost 5 bases, and 21 bases had no gene match. Germline CDR1 and CDR2: PRHDT and FYEKMQ (reference sequence). The CDR3 DNA reads as TGTGCCAGCAGCATAATATCTGATGTGGCGGGAGGACGATCCACAGATACGCAGTATTTT. It specifies CASSIISDVAGGRSTDTQYF. The whole variable domain, remainder taken from reference TRBV13 and TRBJ2-3, is AAGVIQSPRHLIKEKRETATLKCYPIPRHDTVYWYQQGPGQDPQFLISFYEKMQSDKGSIPDRFSAQQFSDYHSELNMSSLELGDSALYFCASSIISDVAGGRSTDTQYFGPGTRLTVL.

The rearrangement uses TRBV28 and TRBJ2-5, with 8 nucleotides matching TRBD1. The J call may be incorrect, as the DNA end agrees better with TRBJ2-7. CDR3 length equals 14 residues. Germline-derived CDR1 and CDR2 are MDHEN and SYDVKM. In DNA, the CDR3 is TGTGCCAGCACCCTCCCAGGGGGCAGCTACGAGCAGTACTTC. Protein: CASTLPGGSYEQYF.

This clone was found once. The chain combines TRBV7-9 with TRBJ1-2; 7 nucleotides match TRBD1. The CDR3 covers 14 residues. Losses at the gene ends were 3 bases for V and 8 bases for J; bases not matched to a gene: 9. Germline loops: CDR1 SEHNR, CDR2 FQNEAQ (reference sequence). Here the CDR3 DNA reads TGTGCCAGCAGCTTCGACAGGGCCGGCGGGGGCTACACCTTC. Amino acids: CASSFDRAGGGYTF. The full variable domain, its missing parts supplied by reference TRBV7-9 and TRBJ1-2, is DTGVSQNPRHKITKRGQNVTFRCDPISEHNRLYWYRQTLGQGPEFLTYFQNEAQLEKSRLLSDRFSAERPKGSFSTLEIQRTEQGDSAMYLCASSFDRAGGGYTFGSGTRLTVV.

The rearrangement joins TRBV9 to TRBJ1-2, with unresolved D. The CDR3 is 12 amino acids. CDR1 and CDR2 (germline): SGDLS, YYNGEE. Trimming shortened V by 0 bases and J by 4 bases, and 4 bases separated the two germline ends. The CDR3 nucleotides read TGTGCCAGCAGCGTAGACCCCTATGGCTACACCTTC. Amino acids: CASSVDPYGYTF.

The chain employs TRBV27 and TRBJ2-1, with 7 bases identical to TRBD1. From germline, CDR1 is MNHEY and CDR2 SMNVEV (reference sequence). The CDR3 sequence is 17 residues long. The trim removed 5 bases at V and 8 bases at J, leaving 18 bases unmatched. The CDR3 DNA is TGTGCCAGCAGTCTTCTTTTTAAGACAGGGAGTGTAGATGAGCAGTTCTTC. It is translated as CASSLLFKTGSVDEQFF.

For this clone: Distinct nucleotide sequences in the sample also encode this CDR3. V and J are TRBV9 and TRBJ1-3; the D is unclear. This CDR3 is 14 amino acids long. The germline gives CDR1 SGDLS, CDR2 YYNGEE. The ends were cut back, 0 bases at V and 1 base at J, with 5 bases in the middle. Here the CDR3 DNA reads TGTGCCAGCAGCGTAGGGGTTTCTGGAAACACCATATATTTT. It yields the protein CASSVGVSGNTIYF. Full variable domain (remainder filled in from reference TRBV9 and TRBJ1-3): DSGVTQTPKHLITATGQRVTLRCSPRSGDLSVYWYQQSLDQGLQFLIQYYNGEERAKGNILERFSAQQFPDLHSELNLSSLELGDSALYFCASSVGVSGNTIYFGEGSWLTVV.

The V and J genes are TRBV6-1 and TRBJ2-2; possibly TRBD2 for D (6 bases). The CDR3 runs to 15 residues. Germline CDR1 and CDR2: MNHNS and SASEGT. Trimming took off 4 bases at V and 8 bases at J, with 17 bases between the two ends. The CDR3 protein is CASSVGRTGSGELFF. In DNA, the CDR3 is TGTGCCAGCAGTGTCGGGAGAACAGGTTCTGGGGAGCTGTTTTTT.

CDR3 sequence: CASSSMPAANLRAEQFF. DNA for the CDR3: TGTGCCAGCAGCTCCATGCCAGCGGCCAACCTACGGGCTGAGCAGTTCTTC. The V call is TRBV5-6, the J call TRBJ2-1; possibly TRBD2 for D (5 bases). Germline CDR1 reads SGHDT; CDR2 reads YYEEEE. This CDR3 comprises 17 residues. V gave up 3 bases and J gave up 9 bases, with 25 bases separating them. The full variable domain, with the rest looked up from reference TRBV5-6 and TRBJ2-1, is DAGVTQSPTHLIKTRGQQVTLRCSPKSGHDTVSWYQQALGQGPQFIFQYYEEEERQRGNFPDRFSGHQFPNYSSELNVNALLLGDSALYLCASSSMPAANLRAEQFFGPGTRLTVL.

This rearrangement joins TRBV5-5 to TRBJ1-4; 9 nucleotides agree with TRBD1. Germline assignment: CDR1 SGHKS and CDR2 YYEKEE (reference sequence). This CDR3 has 15 residues. After removal of 4 bases from V and 7 bases from J, the junction contained 8 bases not matched to a gene. CDR3 coding DNA: TGTGCCAGCAGCCTCACAGGGGGCTTCGGTGAAAAACTGTTTTTT. Protein sequence: CASSLTGGFGEKLFF.

The chain is built from TRBV6-5 and TRBJ2-7; 7 nucleotides match TRBD1. The CDR3 is 12 residues long. The V and J ends lost 6 bases and 5 bases, in that order; junction bases with no gene match: 4. Germline V lookup: CDR1 MNHEY, CDR2 SVGAGI. The CDR3 region is CASSHRGDEQYF. CDR3 nucleotide sequence: TGTGCCAGCAGCCACAGGGGCGACGAGCAGTACTTC.

The chain recombines TRBV30 with TRBJ1-6, with D tentatively TRBD1 (5 bases). V was cut by 2 bases and J by 15 bases, with 14 bases left in between. The CDR3 is 12 residues long. CDR1 is GTSNPN and CDR2 is SVGIG in the germline V gene (reference sequence). Here the CDR3 DNA reads TGTGCCTGGAGTATTGCAGGGTGGGTCCTCCACTTT. This codes for CAWSIAGWVLHF.

The V gene is TRBV12-5, the J gene TRBJ2-2; 9 nucleotides match TRBD2. The germline CDR1 and CDR2 sequences are LGHNT and FRNRAP. Trimming removed 3 bases from V and 0 bases from J; junction bases left unmatched: 11. This CDR3 spans 19 amino acids. CDR3 in amino acids: CASGFSLAGLNANTGELFF. The CDR3 nucleotides read TGTGCTAGTGGTTTTAGTCTAGCGGGACTTAACGCGAACACCGGGGAGCTGTTTTTT.

The chain recombines TRBV19 with TRBJ2-1; D remains ambiguous. V lost 3 bases and J 7 bases, leaving 7 bases between the germline ends. Germline V gene sequence: CDR1 LNHDA, CDR2 SQIVND (reference sequence). CDR3 length: 12 residues. CDR3 DNA: TGTGCCAGTAGTATGGTTGGGAATGAGCAGTTCTTC. Its translation: CASSMVGNEQFF.

In regard to this clone: Other DNA sequences of this sample code for an identical CDR3. The V and J genes are TRBV27 and TRBJ2-1, with a weak D call TRBD1 (6 bases). CDR1 is MNHEY and CDR2 is SMNVEV in the germline V gene (reference sequence). V lost 2 bases and J 6 bases, leaving 8 bases between the germline ends. CDR3 length: 13 residues. The CDR3 DNA reads TGTGCCAGCAGTTTAGGGGGCGGCAATGAGCAGTTCTTC. As protein: CASSLGGGNEQFF.

The chain recombines TRBV2 with TRBJ2-7; TRBD2 matches at 12 bases. V trimming: 3 bases; J trimming: 5 bases; junction bases outside the gene matches: 5. CDR3 size: 15 residues. Germline V lookup: CDR1 SNHLY, CDR2 FYNNEI. The CDR3 coding sequence is TGTGCCAGCAGTGAGACTAGCGGGAGACAGGACGAGCAGTACTTC. Its protein product is CASSETSGRQDEQYF.

The chain combines TRBV15 with TRBJ2-7, with 10 bases lining up with TRBD1. The J segment lost 7 bases and the V segment lost 4 bases, leaving 7 bases of the junction unmatched. This CDR3 contains 14 residues. Germline CDR1 reads LNHNV; CDR2 reads YYDKDF (reference sequence). The DNA for the CDR3 is TGTGCCACCAGCATCGGGACAGGGGTAATTGAGCAGTACTTC. Its translation: CATSIGTGVIEQYF. Filled out from reference TRBV15 and TRBJ2-7, the complete variable domain reads DAMVIQNPRYQVTQFGKPVTLSCSQTLNHNVMYWYQQKSSQAPKLLFHYYDKDFNNEADTPDNFQSRRPNTSFCFLDIRSPGLGDTAMYLCATSIGTGVIEQYFGPGTRLTVT.

Details on this clone: The sample has other DNA sequences that encode this CDR3 too. J is TRBJ1-1 and V is TRBV6-5; D is ambiguous. The CDR3 has 11 residues. V was shortened by 7 bases and J by 5 bases, with 8 bases between the two germline ends. Germline V gene data show CDR1 as MNHEY and CDR2 as SVGAGI. CDR3 bases: TGTGCCAGCACCCCGGGGACTGAAGCTTTCTTT. It codes for CASTPGTEAFF.

The chain combines TRBV28 with TRBJ2-7; TRBD1 matches at 9 bases. The CDR3 contains 18 residues. Trimming at V came to 3 bases and at J to 4 bases, leaving 16 bases not matched to a gene. Germline V gives CDR1 MDHEN, CDR2 SYDVKM. CDR3 loop: CASSFSGLNRGRVYEQYF. The CDR3 DNA follows: TGTGCCAGCAGTTTTTCGGGACTAAACAGGGGGCGGGTATACGAGCAGTACTTC. The full variable domain, completed using reference TRBV28 and TRBJ2-7, is DVKVTQSSRYLVKRTGEKVFLECVQDMDHENMFWYRQDPGLGLRLIYFSYDVKMKEKGDIPEGYSVSREKKERFSLILESASTNQTSMYLCASSFSGLNRGRVYEQYFGPGTRLTVT.

Note on this clone: In the same sample, other DNA sequences code for this CDR3. The V gene is TRBV7-3, the J gene TRBJ2-7, with TRBD1 matching 9 bases. The CDR3 consists of 13 residues. After removal of 2 bases from V and 4 bases from J, the junction contained 0 bases not matched to a gene. The germline gives CDR1 SGHTA, CDR2 FQGTGA. For the CDR3, the DNA is TGTGCCAGCAGCTTAGACAGGGGGTACGAGCAGTACTTC. Translated: CASSLDRGYEQYF.

CDR3 DNA sequence: TGTGCCAGCAGCCCAACAGGGTACGAGCAGTACTTC. It specifies CASSPTGYEQYF. J is TRBJ2-7 and V is TRBV9; tentatively, D is TRBD1 (6 bases). Germline values: CDR1 SGDLS, CDR2 YYNGEE. V was shortened by 4 bases and J by 4 bases, with 9 bases between the two germline ends. The CDR3 has 12 amino acids.

The chain joins TRBV6-5 to TRBJ1-2; possible D gene TRBD1, 5 bases. The CDR3 totals 13 residues. Germline CDR1 is MNHEY and CDR2 is SVGAGI. V was shortened by 7 bases and J by 4 bases, with 13 bases between the two germline ends. The CDR3 loop is CASTPSGFYGYTF. CDR3 bases: TGTGCCAGCACCCCCTCAGGGTTCTATGGCTACACCTTC.